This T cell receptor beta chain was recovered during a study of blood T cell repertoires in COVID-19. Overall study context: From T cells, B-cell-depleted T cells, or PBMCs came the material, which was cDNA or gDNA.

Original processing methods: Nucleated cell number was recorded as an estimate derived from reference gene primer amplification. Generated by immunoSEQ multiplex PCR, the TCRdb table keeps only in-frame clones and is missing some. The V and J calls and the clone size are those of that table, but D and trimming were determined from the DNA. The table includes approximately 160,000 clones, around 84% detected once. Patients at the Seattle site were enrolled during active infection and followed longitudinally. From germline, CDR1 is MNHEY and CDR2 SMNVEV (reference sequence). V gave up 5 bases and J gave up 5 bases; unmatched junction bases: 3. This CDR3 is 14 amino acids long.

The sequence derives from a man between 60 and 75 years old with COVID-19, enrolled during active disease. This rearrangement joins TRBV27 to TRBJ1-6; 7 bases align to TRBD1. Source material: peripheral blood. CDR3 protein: CASSADRDNSPLHF. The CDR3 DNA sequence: TGTGCCAGCAGTGCCGACAGGGATAATTCACCCCTCCACTTT.